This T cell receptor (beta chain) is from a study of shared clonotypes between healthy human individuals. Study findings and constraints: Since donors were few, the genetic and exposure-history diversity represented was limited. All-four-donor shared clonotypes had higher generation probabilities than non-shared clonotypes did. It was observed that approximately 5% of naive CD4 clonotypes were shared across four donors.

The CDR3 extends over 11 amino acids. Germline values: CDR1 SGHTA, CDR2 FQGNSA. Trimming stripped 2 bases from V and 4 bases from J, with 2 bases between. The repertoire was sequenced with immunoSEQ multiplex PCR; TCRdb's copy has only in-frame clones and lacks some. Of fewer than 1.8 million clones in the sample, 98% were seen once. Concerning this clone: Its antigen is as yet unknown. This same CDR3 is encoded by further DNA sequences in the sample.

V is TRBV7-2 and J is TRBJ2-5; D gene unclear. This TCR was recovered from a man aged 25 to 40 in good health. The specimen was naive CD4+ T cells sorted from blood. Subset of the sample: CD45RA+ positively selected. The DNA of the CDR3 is TGTGCCAGCAGCTTAACAGAGACCCAGTACTTC. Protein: CASSLTETQYF.